The 32 T cell receptor beta chains given below trace back to one sample, sequenced in a study of blood T cell repertoires in COVID-19. Some clones are missing from TCRdb's copy, which holds only in-frame ones; the method was immunoSEQ multiplex PCR. The sample lists some 35,000 clones, around 90% seen once, with 13% to 15% in the top ten. Material for sequencing was peripheral blood. These receptors originate from a man aged 55 to 70 with active COVID-19.

The J gene is TRBJ1-2, the V gene TRBV20-1; D is uncertain. Trimming removed 5 bases from V and 2 bases from J, with 6 bases in between. This CDR3 contains 11 residues. In germline, CDR1 is DFQATT, CDR2 SNEGSKA (reference sequence). CDR3 nucleotides: TGCAGTGCTCCGCTAAACTATGGCTACACCTTC. Translating gives CSAPLNYGYTF.

V and J are TRBV14 and TRBJ1-2; TRBD1 matches 7 bases. The CDR3 length is 14 residues. Per the germline V gene, CDR1 is SGHDN and CDR2 is FVKESK. After removal of 2 bases from V and 8 bases from J, the junction contained 8 bases not matched to a gene. Here the CDR3 reads CASSQSRNRGGYTF. In DNA, the CDR3 is TGTGCCAGCAGCCAAAGTCGAAACAGGGGAGGCTACACCTTC.

This chain joins TRBV7-2 and TRBJ2-3; D possibly corresponds to TRBD1 (6 bases). The germline V gene has CDR1 SGHTA and CDR2 FQGNSA. V was clipped by 1 base and J by 4 bases, with 15 bases between them. The CDR3 is 16 amino acids. CDR3 in DNA: TGTGCCAGCAGCTTAGTGGGACCACAGGGACCAGATACGCAGTATTTT. As protein: CASSLVGPQGPDTQYF.

The chain has TRBV5-6 and TRBJ2-5; 7 positions agree with TRBD2. Germline V gene sequence: CDR1 SGHDT, CDR2 YYEEEE. The junction had 13 bases not matched to a gene; V was cut back by 4 bases and J by 1 base. The CDR3 sequence is 17 residues long. The CDR3 coding sequence is TGTGCCAGCAGCGTACAACTAGCGAGGATCTCCCAAGAGACCCAGTACTTC. Its protein product is CASSVQLARISQETQYF.

The chain links TRBV18 to TRBJ1-1; D is unclear. The germline gives CDR1 KGHSH, CDR2 LQKENI. V lost 5 bases and J lost 6, with 16 bases in between. There are 14 residues in the CDR3. CDR3 nucleotides: TGTGCCAGCTCAGCCAGTTTGATGGTTCCTGAAGCTTTCTTT. This sequence encodes CASSASLMVPEAFF.

The chain uses TRBV18 and TRBJ2-7; 10 nucleotides align to TRBD2. The CDR3 totals 16 residues. V was clipped by 3 bases and J by 5 bases; unmatched bases: 10. The germline V gene encodes CDR1 KGHSH and CDR2 LQKENI. The CDR3 spells CASSPDLAGVGNEQYF. CDR3 nucleotide sequence: TGTGCCAGCTCACCCGACCTAGCGGGAGTAGGAAACGAGCAGTACTTC.

The rearrangement uses TRBV24-1 and TRBJ1-5; D is perhaps TRBD1 (5 bases). V shed 9 bases and J shed 4 bases, with 18 bases lying between them. This CDR3 spans 15 amino acids. Germline V gene data show CDR1 as KGHDR and CDR2 as SFDVKD. The CDR3 coding sequence is TGTGCCACCGGGAGGTCCGGGGCCCAAAATCAGCCCCAGCATTTT. Amino acids: CATGRSGAQNQPQHF.

The genes are TRBV4-1 and TRBJ2-4; tentatively, D is TRBD1 (7 bases). Germline V gene sequence: CDR1 MGHRA, CDR2 YSYEKL. The CDR3 length is 22 residues. V gave up 0 bases and J gave up 1 base, with 28 bases separating them. The CDR3 spells CASSQDMVGLTRGPRAKNIQYF. In DNA form, the CDR3 reads TGCGCCAGCAGCCAAGATATGGTTGGGCTGACTAGGGGGCCTCGGGCCAAAAACATTCAGTACTTC.

The chain carries TRBV2 and TRBJ2-6; D gene uncertain. CDR1 is SNHLY and CDR2 is FYNNEI in the germline V gene. Trimming cost V 2 bases and J 3 bases, with 8 bases left between them. This CDR3 has 15 amino acids. CDR3 DNA sequence: TGTGCCAGCAGTGAATTGCGGCGTGGGGCCAACGTCCTGACTTTC. It specifies CASSELRRGANVLTF.

The chain has TRBV28 and TRBJ1-5; a weak D match, TRBD1 (6 bases). Germline CDR1 MDHEN, CDR2 SYDVKM. CDR3 length: 15 amino acids. Trimming took 2 bases from V and 6 from J, leaving 14 bases between them. The CDR3 sequence is CASSLATGIVQPQHF. CDR3 nucleotide sequence: TGTGCCAGCAGTTTAGCTACAGGGATAGTTCAGCCCCAGCATTTT.

Remarks on this clone: At one boundary the junction diverges from the germline segment, which might be a read error. CDR3 amino acids: CASSLSANSEAFF. The DNA for the CDR3 is TGTGCCAGCAGCTTAAGCGCCAACAGTGAAGCTTTCTTT. This chain connects TRBV7-3 to TRBJ1-1, with D hard to call. Germline CDR1 reads SGHTA; CDR2 reads FQGTGA. The CDR3 length is 13 residues.

The chain is built from TRBV15 and TRBJ2-5; the match to TRBD1 covers 10 bases. The ends lost 8 bases at V and 3 bases at J; junction bases unmatched: 12. The CDR3 is 16 amino acids. Germline CDR1 is LNHNV and CDR2 is YYDKDF (reference sequence). In nucleotides, the CDR3 is TGTGCCACCGGACGGGTCGGGGACAGGGGTAAAGAGACCCAGTACTTC. This encodes CATGRVGDRGKETQYF.

The chain combines TRBV5-1 with TRBJ2-7; 12 nucleotides align to TRBD2. Germline V gene lookup returns CDR1 SGHRS and CDR2 YFSETQ. V lost 6 bases to trimming and J lost 1 base; unmatched junction nucleotides: 2. The CDR3 has 14 residues. The CDR3 DNA follows: TGCGCCAGCAATGGACTAGCGGGATCCTACGAGCAGTACTTC. Its translation: CASNGLAGSYEQYF.

The V call is TRBV29-1, the J call TRBJ2-1, with a possible D match to TRBD2 (6 bases). The CDR3 spans 13 residues. CDR1 and CDR2 from the germline V gene are SQVTM and ANQGSEA. Trimming took 5 bases from V and 8 from J, leaving 16 bases between them. CDR3 residues: CSVSNRRGDEQFF. CDR3 DNA sequence: TGCAGCGTTTCTAACAGGAGGGGCGATGAGCAGTTCTTC.

This chain links TRBV5-1 with TRBJ2-2; D is unresolved. V shed 3 bases and J shed 6 bases, with 12 bases lying between them. Germline-derived CDR1 and CDR2 are SGHRS and YFSETQ. The CDR3 loop spans 14 amino acids. Here the CDR3 DNA reads TGCGCCAGCAGCTGGGTCGGGTTGGCCGGGGAGCTGTTTTTT. Its translation: CASSWVGLAGELFF.

J is TRBJ2-1 and V is TRBV5-8; 9 bases are shared with TRBD1. The CDR3 length is 15 residues. V gave up 3 bases and J gave up 7 bases; unmatched junction bases: 8. The germline V gene encodes CDR1 SGHTS and CDR2 YDEGEE. The CDR3 region has the DNA TGTGCCAGCAGCTCCCGGACAGGGGAGTGGAATGAGCAGTTCTTC. Translating it yields CASSSRTGEWNEQFF.

This rearrangement joins TRBV6-2 or TRBV6-3 to TRBJ2-7; 12 bases map to TRBD2. Per germline, CDR1 MNHEY and CDR2 SVGEGT. V gave up 5 bases and J gave up 4 bases; unmatched junction bases: 3. The CDR3 length is 14 residues. The CDR3 protein is CASSRTSGKYEQYF. For the CDR3, the DNA is TGTGCCAGCAGTCGGACTAGCGGGAAGTACGAGCAGTACTTC.

The chain carries TRBV6-2 or TRBV6-3 and TRBJ2-7; 8 nucleotides agree with TRBD1. CDR1 is MNHEY and CDR2 is SVGEGT in the germline V gene. The CDR3 length is 15 residues. V was clipped by 2 bases and J by 1 base; unmatched bases: 4. As DNA, the CDR3 is TGTGCCAGCAGTTACCCGACAGGGGAGTCCTACGAGCAGTACTTC. Translated, it gives CASSYPTGESYEQYF.

This chain connects TRBV7-8 to TRBJ2-7; 10 bases map to TRBD2. Germline trimming cut 7 bases from V and 3 bases from J; bases unmatched to any gene: 24. The CDR3 has 20 amino acids. Looked up from germline, CDR1 is SGHVS and CDR2 is FQNEAQ. CDR3 region: CASNPLVQSRVSGRVYEQYF. CDR3 sequence (DNA): TGTGCCAGCAACCCGCTTGTGCAGAGCCGGGTGAGCGGGAGGGTCTACGAGCAGTACTTC.

The V gene is TRBV19, the J gene TRBJ1-2; D unclear. CDR3 length equals 17 residues. V lost 6 bases and J lost 6, with 26 bases in between. Germline V gene data show CDR1 as LNHDA and CDR2 as SQIVND (reference sequence). The CDR3 spells CASSPTPGQRRQDGYTF. The DNA for the CDR3 is TGTGCCAGTAGCCCTACCCCAGGTCAGAGGAGGCAGGATGGCTACACCTTC. Complete variable domain (other parts from reference TRBV19 and TRBJ1-2): DGGITQSPKYLFRKEGQNVTLSCEQNLNHDAMYWYRQDPGQGLRLIYYSQIVNDFQKGDIAEGYSVSREKKESFPLTVTSAQKNPTAFYLCASSPTPGQRRQDGYTFGSGTRLTVV.

V gene TRBV11-2 combines with J gene TRBJ2-5; D is possibly TRBD2 (5 bases). From germline, CDR1 is SGHAT and CDR2 FQNNGV. Trimming stripped 3 bases from V and 5 bases from J, with 7 bases between. The CDR3 totals 12 residues. DNA for the CDR3: TGTGCCAGCAGCTTCAGAGGGGAGACCCAGTACTTC. Amino acids: CASSFRGETQYF.

This chain joins TRBV5-6 and TRBJ2-1; 7 bases are shared with TRBD2. Germline V gene sequence: CDR1 SGHDT, CDR2 YYEEEE. Trimming took 2 bases from V and 10 from J; bases not matched to a gene: 9. The CDR3 runs to 14 residues. Here the CDR3 reads CASSLRGRAQEQFF. The CDR3 nucleotides read TGTGCCAGCAGCTTACGAGGGAGGGCCCAGGAGCAGTTCTTC.

This clone was counted a single time. V is TRBV5-4 and J is TRBJ2-7, with TRBD2 matching over 16 bases. The germline gives CDR1 SGHNT, CDR2 YYREEE (reference sequence). This CDR3 is 16 amino acids long. The V segment lost 5 bases and the J segment 3 bases; nucleotides outside the gene matches: 5. The CDR3 coding sequence is TGTGCCAGCAGTGGGACTAGCGGGAGGGCCGGCTACGAGCAGTACTTC. Translated: CASSGTSGRAGYEQYF.

The rearrangement joins TRBV9 to TRBJ2-3; 7 bases agree with TRBD1. This CDR3 comprises 15 residues. Germline V CDR1 and CDR2: SGDLS, YYNGEE. The trim removed 3 bases at V and 1 base at J, leaving 5 bases unmatched. CDR3 DNA sequence: TGTGCCAGCAGCGGACAGGGTTGGGGCACAGATACGCAGTATTTT. Its translation: CASSGQGWGTDTQYF.

This sequence joins TRBV7-2 and TRBJ2-7, with 10 bases fitting TRBD2. CDR1 SGHTA and CDR2 FQGNSA come from the germline V gene. J was trimmed by 0 bases and V by 0 bases; bases with no gene match: 2. CDR3 length: 16 amino acids. CDR3 in amino acids: CASSLAVAGGSYEQYF. The CDR3 DNA follows: TGTGCCAGCAGCTTAGCCGTAGCGGGGGGCTCCTACGAGCAGTACTTC.

The chain combines TRBV9 with TRBJ2-1; possible D gene TRBD2, 5 bases. Trimming left V 2 bases short and J 10 bases short, with 13 bases between. The germline V gene encodes CDR1 SGDLS and CDR2 YYNGEE. The CDR3 runs to 13 residues. CDR3 bases: TGTGCCAGCAGCGTGGAGAGGCGGGCCGAGCAGTTCTTC. Protein sequence: CASSVERRAEQFF.

The DNA for the CDR3 is TGTGCCTGGAGTTCGGGACAGGGAGGGCGCGAGCAGTACTTC. Amino acid sequence: CAWSSGQGGREQYF. The rearrangement joins TRBV30 to TRBJ2-7, with TRBD1 identical over 9 bases. There are 14 residues in the CDR3. V shed 2 bases, J shed 6 bases, and the junction held 8 bases outside the gene matches. The germline CDR1 and CDR2 sequences are GTSNPN and SVGIG (reference sequence).

V is TRBV11-2 and J is TRBJ2-5; 7 nucleotides align to TRBD2. The V segment lost 6 bases and the J segment 1 base; nucleotides outside the gene matches: 2. The CDR3 runs 13 residues. In germline, CDR1 is SGHAT, CDR2 FQNNGV. The DNA of the CDR3 is TGTGCCAGCAGGGGACTATCCCAAGAGACCCAGTACTTC. Protein: CASRGLSQETQYF.

The V call is TRBV28, the J call TRBJ2-1, with a weak D call TRBD2 (5 bases). CDR3 size: 17 residues. CDR1 is MDHEN, CDR2 SYDVKM, per germline. Trimming left V 10 bases short and J 7 bases short, with 29 bases between. This CDR3 reads CATRDTEGHRGGNEQFF. The CDR3, as DNA: TGTGCCACCCGAGATACCGAGGGTCATAGAGGAGGAAATGAGCAGTTCTTC.

The chain is built from TRBV9 and TRBJ2-2, with TRBD2 identical over 10 bases. Germline trimming cut 6 bases from V and 4 bases from J; bases unmatched to any gene: 9. The CDR3 sequence is 16 residues long. Per the germline V gene, CDR1 is SGDLS and CDR2 is YYNGEE. CDR3 sequence reads: CASTPRLAGATGELFF. As DNA, the CDR3 is TGTGCCAGCACCCCAAGGCTAGCGGGAGCCACCGGGGAGCTGTTTTTT.

The chain is built from TRBV3-1 (or the pseudogene TRBV3-2) and TRBJ2-7; weak D call: TRBD1 (6 bases). Germline CDR1 LGHDT, CDR2 YNNKEL (reference sequence). The CDR3 consists of 15 residues. The V and J ends lost 2 bases and 2 bases respectively, with 13 bases between them. CDR3 nucleotides: TGTGCCAGCAGCCAATGGAGGCAGGGGCCCTACGAGCAGTACTTC. Its translation: CASSQWRQGPYEQYF.

This clone was detected a few times. The chain couples TRBV5-1 to TRBJ1-2; 7 positions match TRBD1. The germline gives CDR1 SGHRS, CDR2 YFSETQ. This CDR3 region has 13 residues. Trimming removed 2 bases from V and 4 bases from J; junction bases left unmatched: 2. The CDR3, as DNA: TGCGCCAGCAGCTTACAGGGGAGCTATGGCTACACCTTC. Its protein is CASSLQGSYGYTF.